This T cell receptor beta chain was sequenced for a study of T cells after yellow fever vaccination. This clonotype was seen repeatedly, ten times or more. The antigen is unknown. Findings and limits, study-wide: Contamination by abundant bulk-population clonotypes could be present in FACS-sorted repertoires. A weaker but faster secondary response was observed, peaking on day 5 versus 15.

UMIs were added to TCR cDNA along with a universal primer site when it was made by 5'RACE template switching. TCRdb passed the 5' RACE reads through MiXCR, listing each CDR3 protein once. Here the sample spans some 600,000 distinct CDR3 sequences, 12% being singletons. The sample was PBMCs, taken on the day of the yellow fever booster vaccination. This TCR derives from a man aged 25-45 years who received the YFV17D yellow fever vaccine.

The CDR3 coding sequence is TGTGCCAGCAGCGTCGGGATTTACAATGAGCAGTTCTTC. Translating gives CASSVGIYNEQFF. The V gene is TRBV7-2, the J gene TRBJ2-1, with D possibly matching TRBD2 (5 bases). Germline CDR1 SGHTA, CDR2 FQGNSA. The CDR3 length is 13 residues. The V end was cut by 5 bases, the J end by 4 bases, with 9 bases between.